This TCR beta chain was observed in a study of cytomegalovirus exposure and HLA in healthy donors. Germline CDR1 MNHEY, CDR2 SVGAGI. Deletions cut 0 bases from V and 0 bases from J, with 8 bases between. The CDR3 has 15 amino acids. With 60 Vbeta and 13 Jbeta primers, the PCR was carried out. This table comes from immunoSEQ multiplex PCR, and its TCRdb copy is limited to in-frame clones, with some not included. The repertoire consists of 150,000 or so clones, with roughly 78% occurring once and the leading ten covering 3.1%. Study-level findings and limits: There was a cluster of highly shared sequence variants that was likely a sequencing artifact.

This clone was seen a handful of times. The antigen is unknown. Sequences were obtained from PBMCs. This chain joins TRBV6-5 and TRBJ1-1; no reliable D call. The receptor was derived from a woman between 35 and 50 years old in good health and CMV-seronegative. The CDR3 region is CASSYSRGVNTEAFF. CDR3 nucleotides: TGTGCCAGCAGTTACTCGAGAGGTGTGAACACTGAAGCTTTCTTT.